One sample yielded the 24 T cell receptor beta chains listed below, sequenced in a study of identical twins. TCRdb fed the 5' RACE reads into MiXCR, producing one record per CDR3 protein. The data hold some 560,000 distinct CDR3 sequences, with roughly 9.5% observed a single time. This sample also belongs to another study, concerning yellow fever vaccine responses in identical twins.

Sequencing was carried out using PBMCs. The receptors stem from a woman younger than 30 in good health.

This clonotype was found many times. The J gene is TRBJ2-7, the V gene TRBV27; no definite D call. V gave up 2 bases and J gave up 3 bases, with 23 bases separating them. Germline V gives CDR1 MNHEY, CDR2 SMNVEV (reference sequence). The length of the CDR3 is 18 residues. In nucleotides, the CDR3 is TGTGCCAGCAGTTTAGAGGCGAAGCAGACATTATCCTTCTACGAGCAGTACTTC. This gives the protein CASSLEAKQTLSFYEQYF.

The chain links TRBV19 to TRBJ2-1, with 11 positions matching TRBD1. Trimming took 7 bases from V and 3 from J; bases not matched to a gene: 5. This CDR3 is built from 15 residues. Germline-derived CDR1 and CDR2 are LNHDA and SQIVND (reference sequence). CDR3: CASTPGTGGYNEQFF. CDR3 DNA: TGTGCCAGTACTCCCGGGACAGGGGGCTACAATGAGCAGTTCTTC.

J is TRBJ1-2 and V is TRBV6-5; TRBD1 might be the D (5 bases). The CDR3 consists of 14 residues. Germline loops: CDR1 MNHEY, CDR2 SVGAGI. V dropped 4 bases and J dropped 8 bases, with 17 bases sitting between them. The CDR3 loop is CASSSTDSGRGYTF. The CDR3 DNA sequence: TGTGCCAGCAGTTCGACAGATTCCGGAAGGGGCTACACCTTC.

The chain carries TRBV18 and TRBJ2-1; maybe TRBD1 (5 bases). Trimming took 0 bases from V and 5 from J, leaving 5 bases between them. Germline values: CDR1 KGHSH, CDR2 LQKENI. The CDR3 totals 13 residues. Here the CDR3 reads CASSPPGHNEQFF. CDR3 coding DNA: TGTGCCAGCTCACCACCGGGGCACAATGAGCAGTTCTTC.

The V gene is TRBV7-9, the J gene TRBJ2-1; 7 nucleotides align to TRBD1. Germline assignment: CDR1 SEHNR and CDR2 FQNEAQ (reference sequence). The CDR3 consists of 17 residues. Unmatched junction bases numbered 12, after V lost 2 bases and J lost 5 bases. The CDR3: CASSLHRGWGSDNEQFF. CDR3 nucleotides: TGTGCCAGCAGCTTACACAGGGGTTGGGGGAGTGACAATGAGCAGTTCTTC.

This clonotype was detected only a few times. V is TRBV29-1 and J is TRBJ2-3; D not resolved. The CDR3 sequence is 14 residues long. Germline CDR1 is SQVTM and CDR2 is ANQGSEA. The V end lost 2 bases, the J end lost 4 bases, and 13 bases lay between the germline ends. CDR3 residues: CSVELGSGADTQYF. The CDR3 coding sequence is TGCAGCGTTGAACTGGGATCAGGCGCAGATACGCAGTATTTT.

V usage is TRBV4-1 and J usage is TRBJ2-7, with TRBD2 matching 7 bases. Trimming at V came to 3 bases and at J to 0 bases, leaving 5 bases not matched to a gene. This CDR3 is 15 amino acids long. Germline CDR1 is MGHRA and CDR2 is YSYEKL. The CDR3 nucleotides are TGCGCCAGCAGCCAGAATAGCGGGCGCTCCTACGAGCAGTACTTC. This encodes CASSQNSGRSYEQYF.

This clonotype was detected ten times or more. This chain joins TRBV27 and TRBJ2-5, with 7 bases aligning to TRBD2. With V trimmed by 4 bases and J by 0 bases, 8 bases remained unmatched. The germline V gene has CDR1 MNHEY and CDR2 SMNVEV (reference sequence). The CDR3 runs 16 residues. The CDR3 coding sequence is TGTGCCAGCAGTTCCTCAGTGGGAGGGTACCAAGAGACCCAGTACTTC. Translation gives CASSSSVGGYQETQYF.

This chain uses TRBV6-4 with TRBJ2-1, with a possible D match to TRBD2 (6 bases). Trimming removed 5 bases at V and 7 bases at J, with 12 bases between. The CDR3 is 13 amino acids. CDR1 is MRHNA, CDR2 SNTAGT, per germline. The CDR3 DNA reads as TGTGCCAGCAGTTGGGACTTCGCAAATGAGCAGTTCTTC. Its protein product is CASSWDFANEQFF.

This clonotype was picked up many times. The rearrangement joins TRBV4-3 to TRBJ2-7, with D perhaps assigned TRBD1 or TRBD2 (6 bases each). CDR3 length equals 18 residues. CDR1 and CDR2 from the germline V gene are LGHNA and YSLEER. With 0 bases removed from V and 2 bases from J, the gap between germline ends came to 20 bases. CDR3: CASSQDHVGGYGTYEQYF. CDR3 sequence (DNA): TGCGCCAGCAGCCAAGATCACGTGGGGGGCTATGGGACCTACGAGCAGTACTTC.

This clonotype has ten or more counts. The chain employs TRBV12-3 or TRBV12-4 and TRBJ2-3, with D unclear. The length of the CDR3 is 14 residues. The germline V and J ends were trimmed by 6 bases and 1 base, with 11 bases remaining between them. The CDR3 here is CASSLEVGTDTQYF. The CDR3 bases are TGTGCCAGCAGCCTCGAGGTCGGCACAGATACGCAGTATTTT.

The V call is TRBV28, the J call TRBJ2-3; 7 bases align to TRBD2. Germline V lookup: CDR1 MDHEN, CDR2 SYDVKM. The CDR3 sequence is 16 residues long. V lost 5 bases and J lost 3; bases outside the gene matches: 11. CDR3 sequence: CASSHVLADYTDTQYF. CDR3 nucleotide sequence: TGTGCCAGCAGTCACGTCCTAGCGGATTATACAGATACGCAGTATTTT.

This clonotype was seen a handful of times. This rearrangement joins TRBV28 to TRBJ2-1, with 9 bases matching TRBD2. The CDR3 is 16 residues long. V was pared by 6 bases and J by 3 bases, with 9 bases of the junction left unmatched. Germline-derived CDR1 and CDR2 are MDHEN and SYDVKM. The CDR3 reads CASRTARGGVYNEQFF. CDR3 DNA sequence: TGTGCCAGCAGGACTGCTCGCGGGGGGGTCTACAATGAGCAGTTCTTC.

Comment on this clonotype: One junction end does not reproduce the germline sequence, and a read error may be involved. V and J are TRBV5-6 and TRBJ2-1; the match to TRBD1 covers 11 bases. CDR3 length equals 13 residues. Germline V gene sequence: CDR1 SGHDT, CDR2 YYEEEE. CDR3 region: CAISWDRGNEQFF. CDR3 nucleotide sequence: TGTGCCATCAGCTGGGACAGGGGGAATGAGCAGTTCTTC.

The rearrangement joins TRBV7-2 to TRBJ2-7; TRBD2 matches 8 bases. The CDR3 length is 15 residues. V was pared by 5 bases and J by 0 bases, with 6 bases of the junction left unmatched. Germline loops: CDR1 SGHTA, CDR2 FQGNSA. CDR3 nucleotides: TGTGCCAGCAGCCCGGGGGGGAAAAGCTCCTACGAGCAGTACTTC. It is translated as CASSPGGKSSYEQYF.

J is TRBJ2-2 and V is TRBV3-1, with 8 bases fitting TRBD2. V was clipped by 7 bases and J by 1 base; unmatched bases: 8. CDR3 length: 16 residues. The germline V gene has CDR1 LGHDT and CDR2 YNNKEL (reference sequence). CDR3: CASTLGLARNTGELFF. The CDR3 nucleotides are TGTGCCAGCACCCTTGGACTAGCAAGGAACACCGGGGAGCTGTTTTTT.

The V call is TRBV5-1, the J call TRBJ2-7; possibly TRBD2 for D (6 bases). CDR1 is SGHRS, CDR2 YFSETQ, per germline. V was clipped by 6 bases and J by 0 bases, with 16 bases between them. This CDR3 comprises 15 residues. The CDR3 loop is CASKRGGISSYEQYF. The CDR3 DNA is TGCGCCAGCAAGAGGGGCGGGATCAGCTCCTACGAGCAGTACTTC.

This clonotype was detected many times. The chain combines TRBV12-3 or TRBV12-4 with TRBJ2-1; D call uncertain. Trimming took off 8 bases at V and 8 bases at J, with 22 bases between the two ends. CDR3 length: 15 residues. CDR3 region: CASAWVERGPHEQFF. The CDR3 bases are TGTGCCAGCGCCTGGGTCGAGCGAGGTCCGCATGAGCAGTTCTTC.

The table lists this clonotype with many counts. This chain links TRBV2 with TRBJ2-3, with 13 bases lining up with TRBD2. Germline-derived CDR1 and CDR2 are SNHLY and FYNNEI. This CDR3 region has 17 residues. V trimming: 2 bases; J trimming: 5 bases; junction bases outside the gene matches: 7. CDR3 loop: CASSELRGTSGEDTQYF. The DNA for the CDR3 is TGTGCCAGCAGTGAACTTAGGGGGACTAGCGGGGAAGATACGCAGTATTTT.

This clonotype has just a few counts. This chain uses TRBV6-5 with TRBJ1-1; a weak D match, TRBD1 (6 bases). The CDR3 covers 14 residues. V lost 5 bases and J 3 bases, leaving 13 bases between the germline ends. From germline, CDR1 is MNHEY and CDR2 SVGAGI. CDR3 DNA sequence: TGTGCCAGCAGTAACGACAGGAGTTACACTGAAGCTTTCTTT. Translating it yields CASSNDRSYTEAFF.

The table lists this clonotype with many counts. The V gene is TRBV6-1, the J gene TRBJ2-7; 7 bases are shared with TRBD1. After removal of 6 bases from V and 0 bases from J, the junction contained 5 bases not matched to a gene. Germline V CDR1 and CDR2: MNHNS, SASEGT. The CDR3 is 14 amino acids. The CDR3 region has the DNA TGTGCCAGCAGGGACAGGACACGCTCCTACGAGCAGTACTTC. The encoded protein is CASRDRTRSYEQYF.

This chain joins TRBV29-1 and TRBJ2-7, with TRBD2 identical over 13 bases. The CDR3 extends over 17 amino acids. Germline trimming cut 6 bases from V and 5 bases from J; bases unmatched to any gene: 16. From germline, CDR1 is SQVTM and CDR2 ANQGSEA. CDR3 protein: CSVDGLAGDPISHEQYF. Here the CDR3 DNA reads TGCAGCGTCGATGGACTAGCGGGAGATCCCATATCCCACGAGCAGTACTTC.

This chain uses TRBV2 with TRBJ2-7; 8 bases map to TRBD1. V dropped 8 bases and J dropped 0; count of bases not matched to a gene: 9. Germline loops: CDR1 SNHLY, CDR2 FYNNEI. This CDR3 is built from 15 residues. In DNA, the CDR3 is TGTGCCAGCCCGGACAGGGCAATTAGCTCCTACGAGCAGTACTTC. Its translation: CASPDRAISSYEQYF.

This clonotype was seen ten or more times. At one end, the junction sequence differs from germline, possibly due to a read error. The gene calls are TRBV4-1 and TRBJ2-2, with a possible D match to TRBD2 (6 bases). From germline, CDR1 is MGHRA and CDR2 YSYEKL. This CDR3 has 13 residues. CDR3 DNA: TGCGCCAGCAGCCAAGATGCGTGGAGGGAGTTGTTTTTT. As protein: CASSQDAWRELFF.